Presented here are 14 T cell receptor beta chains from one specimen sequenced in a study of cytomegalovirus exposure and HLA in healthy donors. Vbeta (60) and Jbeta (13) primers were used in the PCR. Method: immunoSEQ multiplex PCR; TCRdb's copy keeps in-frame clones and lacks some. The sample carries 160,000 or so clones, roughly nine tenths recorded once. The material sequenced was PBMCs. Receptors were obtained from a woman younger than 45 in good health and CMV-seronegative.

The chain recombines TRBV11-3 with TRBJ1-1; 7 nucleotides line up with TRBD1. Trimming at V came to 2 bases and at J to 1 base, leaving 4 bases not matched to a gene. CDR1 is SGHNT and CDR2 is YENEEA in the germline V gene. The CDR3 loop spans 15 amino acids. CDR3 nucleotide sequence: TGTGCCAGCAGCTTAACGGGACAGCCGAACACTGAAGCTTTCTTT. This codes for CASSLTGQPNTEAFF.

CDR3 DNA: TGTGCCAGCAGTGGGCCAGAGGGCGCTTCCTACAATGAGCAGTTCTTC. It encodes CASSGPEGASYNEQFF. The V and J genes are TRBV2 and TRBJ2-1; TRBD2 might be the D (5 bases). Germline V gene lookup returns CDR1 SNHLY and CDR2 FYNNEI. This CDR3 region has 16 residues. Trimming shortened V by 4 bases and J by 1 base, and 14 bases separated the two germline ends.

V is TRBV5-1 and J is TRBJ1-1, with D maybe TRBD1 (5 bases). The V end lost 4 bases, the J end lost 7 bases, and 14 bases lay between the germline ends. The CDR3 consists of 13 residues. Germline loops: CDR1 SGHRS, CDR2 YFSETQ. CDR3 residues: CASSADTVDEAFF. In DNA form, the CDR3 reads TGCGCCAGCAGCGCGGACACCGTTGATGAAGCTTTCTTT.

J is TRBJ1-4 and V is TRBV18; 7 bases agree with TRBD1. The junction had 9 bases not matched to a gene; V was cut back by 6 bases and J by 8 bases. The germline gives CDR1 KGHSH, CDR2 LQKENI. This CDR3 contains 14 residues. In nucleotides, the CDR3 is TGTGCCAGCTCCCCCAGAGGGGGCGTCGAAAAACTGTTTTTT. Its translation is CASSPRGGVEKLFF.

The genes are TRBV15 and TRBJ1-1; 9 bases fit TRBD1. V dropped 1 base and J dropped 2; count of bases not matched to a gene: 8. Germline-derived CDR1 and CDR2 are LNHNV and YYDKDF (reference sequence). This CDR3 is built from 17 residues. This CDR3 is CATSRVTGTGINTEAFF. The CDR3 nucleotides are TGTGCCACCAGCAGAGTTACCGGGACAGGGATCAACACTGAAGCTTTCTTT.

The chain links TRBV7-8 to TRBJ2-4; 8 bases match TRBD2. V was pared by 0 bases and J by 2 bases, with 6 bases of the junction left unmatched. There are 17 residues in the CDR3. Germline V CDR1 and CDR2: SGHVS, FQNEAQ. The CDR3 DNA is TGTGCCAGCAGCTTAGCACCATCGGGAGGGACCAAAAACATTCAGTACTTC. It encodes CASSLAPSGGTKNIQYF.

The gene calls are TRBV5-1 and TRBJ2-2; 11 bases match TRBD2. Germline V gene sequence: CDR1 SGHRS, CDR2 YFSETQ. The CDR3 totals 16 residues. After removal of 2 bases from V and 2 bases from J, the junction contained 2 bases not matched to a gene. The DNA for the CDR3 is TGCGCCAGCAGCTTACTAGCGGGAGTTAACACCGGGGAGCTGTTTTTT. This translates into CASSLLAGVNTGELFF.

The V and J genes are TRBV27 and TRBJ1-5, with D possibly TRBD1 on 5 matching bases. Looked up from germline, CDR1 is MNHEY and CDR2 is SMNVEV (reference sequence). This CDR3 region has 14 residues. V was cut by 2 bases and J by 3 bases, with 8 bases left in between. Written as DNA, the CDR3 is TGTGCCAGCAGTTTAGGGGGGGTCAATCAGCCCCAGCATTTT. Amino acids: CASSLGGVNQPQHF.

As DNA, the CDR3 is TGTGCCAGCAGCTCGACCAGGGCTGGCAATCAGCCCCAGCATTTT. This sequence encodes CASSSTRAGNQPQHF. The chain links TRBV5-5 to TRBJ1-5; TRBD1 is a possible D gene (5 bases). The CDR3 has 15 amino acids. Germline-derived CDR1 and CDR2 are SGHKS and YYEKEE (reference sequence). V gave up 3 bases and J gave up 2 bases, with 12 bases separating them.

This clone was picked up one time. The V and J genes are TRBV12-5 and TRBJ2-7; TRBD1 matches at 7 bases. V lost 3 bases, J lost 6 bases, and 2 bases stayed unmatched. CDR1 LGHNT and CDR2 FRNRAP come from the germline V gene. CDR3 size: 12 residues. The CDR3 spells CASGFPGGEQYF. Written as DNA, the CDR3 is TGTGCTAGTGGTTTCCCAGGGGGCGAGCAGTACTTC.

The V and J genes are TRBV11-3 and TRBJ2-2; D might be TRBD2 (5 bases). The CDR3 runs 14 residues. The V gene's germline CDR1 is SGHNT and CDR2 YENEEA. Between the trimmed V and J ends, which lost 5 bases and 6 bases, there was a span of 13 bases. The CDR3: CASSPHTRSGELFF. For the CDR3, the DNA is TGTGCCAGCAGCCCGCACACTAGGTCCGGGGAGCTGTTTTTT.

This clone was observed once. V gene TRBV27 combines with J gene TRBJ1-6, with 7 bases that match TRBD1. Looked up from germline, CDR1 is MNHEY and CDR2 is SMNVEV (reference sequence). The length of the CDR3 is 15 residues. Trimming removed 4 bases from V and 6 bases from J; junction bases left unmatched: 6. The DNA for the CDR3 is TGTGCCAGCAGTTCTCAGACAGGGACTAATTCACCCCTCCACTTT. It is translated as CASSSQTGTNSPLHF.

V is TRBV27 and J is TRBJ1-2; weak D call: TRBD1 (6 bases). With 8 bases removed from V and 4 bases from J, the gap between germline ends came to 14 bases. CDR1 is MNHEY and CDR2 is SMNVEV in the germline V gene (reference sequence). The CDR3 extends over 13 amino acids. The CDR3 is CASSPGGLYGYTF. CDR3 bases: TGTGCCAGCTCCCCGGGGGGCCTCTATGGCTACACCTTC.

The rearrangement joins TRBV29-1 to TRBJ1-1, with TRBD1 as a possible D gene (5 bases). The CDR3 has 13 residues. Germline-derived CDR1 and CDR2 are SQVTM and ANQGSEA. V was trimmed by 7 bases and J by 5 bases, leaving 17 bases between them. CDR3 in DNA: TGCAGCGCCCAGCAGGGTAGGATGACTGAAGCTTTCTTT. It yields the protein CSAQQGRMTEAFF. The whole variable domain, remainder taken from reference TRBV29-1 and TRBJ1-1, is SAVISQKPSRDICQRGTSLTIQCQVDSQVTMMFWYRQQPGQSLTLIATANQGSEATYESGFVIDKFPISRPNLTFSTLTVSNMSPEDSSIYLCSAQQGRMTEAFFGQGTRLTVV.